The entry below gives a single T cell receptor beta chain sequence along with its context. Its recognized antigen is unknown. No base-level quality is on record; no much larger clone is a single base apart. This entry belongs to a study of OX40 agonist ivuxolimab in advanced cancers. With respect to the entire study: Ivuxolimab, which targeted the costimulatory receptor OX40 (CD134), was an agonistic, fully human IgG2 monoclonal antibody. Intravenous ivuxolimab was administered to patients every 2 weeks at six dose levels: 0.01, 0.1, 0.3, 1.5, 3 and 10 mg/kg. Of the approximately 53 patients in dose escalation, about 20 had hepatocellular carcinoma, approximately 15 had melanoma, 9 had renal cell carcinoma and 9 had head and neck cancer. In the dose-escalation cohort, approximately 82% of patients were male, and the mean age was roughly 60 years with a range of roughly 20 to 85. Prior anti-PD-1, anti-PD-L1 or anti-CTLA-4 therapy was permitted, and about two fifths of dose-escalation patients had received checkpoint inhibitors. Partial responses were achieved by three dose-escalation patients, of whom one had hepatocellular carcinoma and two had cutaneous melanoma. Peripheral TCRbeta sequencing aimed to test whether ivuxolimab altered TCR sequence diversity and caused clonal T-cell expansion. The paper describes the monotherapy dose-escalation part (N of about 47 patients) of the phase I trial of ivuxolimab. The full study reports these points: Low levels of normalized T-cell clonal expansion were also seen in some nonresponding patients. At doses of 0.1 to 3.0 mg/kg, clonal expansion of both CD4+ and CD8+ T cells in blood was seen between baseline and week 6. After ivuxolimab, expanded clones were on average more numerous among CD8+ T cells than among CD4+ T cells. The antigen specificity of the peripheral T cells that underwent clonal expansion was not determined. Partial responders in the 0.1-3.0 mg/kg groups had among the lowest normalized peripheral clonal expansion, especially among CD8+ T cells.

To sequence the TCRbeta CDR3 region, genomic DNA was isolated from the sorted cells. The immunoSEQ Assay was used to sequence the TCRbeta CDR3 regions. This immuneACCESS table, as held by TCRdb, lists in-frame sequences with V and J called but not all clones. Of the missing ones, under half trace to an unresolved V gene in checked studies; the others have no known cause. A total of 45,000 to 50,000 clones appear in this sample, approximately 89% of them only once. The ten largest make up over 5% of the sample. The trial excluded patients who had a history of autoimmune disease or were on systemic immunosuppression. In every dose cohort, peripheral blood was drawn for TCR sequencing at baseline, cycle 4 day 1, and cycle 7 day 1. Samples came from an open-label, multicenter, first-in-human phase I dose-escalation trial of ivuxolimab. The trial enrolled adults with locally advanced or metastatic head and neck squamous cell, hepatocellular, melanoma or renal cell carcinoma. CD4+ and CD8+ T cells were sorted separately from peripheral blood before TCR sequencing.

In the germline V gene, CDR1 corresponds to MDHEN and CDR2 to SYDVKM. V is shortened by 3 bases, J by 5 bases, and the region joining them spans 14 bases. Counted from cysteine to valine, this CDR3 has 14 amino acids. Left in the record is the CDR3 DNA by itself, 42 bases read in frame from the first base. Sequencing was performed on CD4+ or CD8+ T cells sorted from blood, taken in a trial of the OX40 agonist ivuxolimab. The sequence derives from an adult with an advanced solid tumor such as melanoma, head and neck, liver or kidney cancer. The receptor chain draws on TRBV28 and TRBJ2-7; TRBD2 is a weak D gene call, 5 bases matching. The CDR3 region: CASSFRSGSHEQYV. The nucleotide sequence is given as TGTGCCAGCAGTTTCCGGTCGGGGTCCCACGAGCAGTACGTC.